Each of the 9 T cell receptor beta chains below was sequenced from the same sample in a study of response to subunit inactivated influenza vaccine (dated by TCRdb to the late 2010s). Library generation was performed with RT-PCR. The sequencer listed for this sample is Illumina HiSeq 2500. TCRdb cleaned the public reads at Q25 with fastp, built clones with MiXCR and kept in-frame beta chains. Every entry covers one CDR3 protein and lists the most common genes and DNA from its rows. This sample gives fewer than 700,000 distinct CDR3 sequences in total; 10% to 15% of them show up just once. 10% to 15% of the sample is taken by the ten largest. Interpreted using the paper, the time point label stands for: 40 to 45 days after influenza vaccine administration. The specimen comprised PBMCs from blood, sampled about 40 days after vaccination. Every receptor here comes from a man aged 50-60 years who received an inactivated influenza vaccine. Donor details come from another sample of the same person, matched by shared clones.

CDR3 DNA: TGCAGTGCTCTTGTATATAGCAATCAGCCCCAGCATTTT. Amino acid sequence: CSALVYSNQPQHF. The chain uses TRBV20-1 and TRBJ1-5; no clear D. The CDR3 is 13 residues long. Trimming removed 5 bases at V and 0 bases at J, with 8 bases between. Germline-derived CDR1 and CDR2 are DFQATT and SNEGSKA (reference sequence).

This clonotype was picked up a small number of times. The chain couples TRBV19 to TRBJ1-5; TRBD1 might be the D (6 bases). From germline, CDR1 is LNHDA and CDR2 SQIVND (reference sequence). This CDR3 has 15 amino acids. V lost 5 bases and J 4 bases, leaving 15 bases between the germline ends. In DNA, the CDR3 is TGTGCCAGTAGTTTACAGGGAAAAGAGAATCAGCCCCAGCATTTT. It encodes CASSLQGKENQPQHF.

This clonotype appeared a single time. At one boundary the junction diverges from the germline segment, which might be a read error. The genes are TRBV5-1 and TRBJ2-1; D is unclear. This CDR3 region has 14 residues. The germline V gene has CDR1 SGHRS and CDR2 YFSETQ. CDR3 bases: TGCGCCAGCGGCTTACAGTTATCCTACAATGAGCAGTTCTTC. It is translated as CASGLQLSYNEQFF.

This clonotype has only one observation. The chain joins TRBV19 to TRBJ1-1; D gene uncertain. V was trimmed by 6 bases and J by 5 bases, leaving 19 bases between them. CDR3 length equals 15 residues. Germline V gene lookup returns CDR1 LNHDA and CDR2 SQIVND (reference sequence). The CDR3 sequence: CASRLVDGVGTEAFF. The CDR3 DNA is TGTGCCAGTAGGCTCGTGGACGGGGTTGGGACTGAAGCTTTCTTT.

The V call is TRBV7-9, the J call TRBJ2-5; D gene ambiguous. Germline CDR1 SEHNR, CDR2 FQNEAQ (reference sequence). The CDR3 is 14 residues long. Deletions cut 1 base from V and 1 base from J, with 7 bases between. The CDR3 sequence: CASSLVTFQETQYF. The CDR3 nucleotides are TGTGCCAGCAGCTTAGTTACGTTCCAAGAGACCCAGTACTTC.

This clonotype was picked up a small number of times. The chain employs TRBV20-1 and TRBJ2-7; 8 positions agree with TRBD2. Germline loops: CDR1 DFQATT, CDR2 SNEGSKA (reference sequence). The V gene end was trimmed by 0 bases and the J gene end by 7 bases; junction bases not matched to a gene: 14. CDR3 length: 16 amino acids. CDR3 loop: CSARDPRGAEFGEQYF. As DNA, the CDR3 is TGCAGTGCTAGAGACCCGCGGGGGGCCGAGTTTGGAGAGCAGTACTTC.

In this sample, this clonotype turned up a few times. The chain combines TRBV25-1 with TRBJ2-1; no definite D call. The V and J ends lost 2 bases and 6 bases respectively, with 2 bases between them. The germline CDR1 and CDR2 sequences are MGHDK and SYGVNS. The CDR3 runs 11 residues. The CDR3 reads CASSEANEQFF. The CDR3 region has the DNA TGTGCCAGCAGTGAAGCCAATGAGCAGTTCTTC.

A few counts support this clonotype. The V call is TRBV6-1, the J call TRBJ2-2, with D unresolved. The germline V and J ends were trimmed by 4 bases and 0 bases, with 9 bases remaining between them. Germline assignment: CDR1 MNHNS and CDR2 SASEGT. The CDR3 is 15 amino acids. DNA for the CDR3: TGTGCCAGCAGTGCCGGAGCCTCGAACACCGGGGAGCTGTTTTTT. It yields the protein CASSAGASNTGELFF.

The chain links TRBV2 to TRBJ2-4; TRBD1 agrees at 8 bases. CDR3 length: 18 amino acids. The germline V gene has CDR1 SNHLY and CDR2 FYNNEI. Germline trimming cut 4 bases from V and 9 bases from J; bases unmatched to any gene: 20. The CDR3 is CASSVQRTGLGASGIQYF. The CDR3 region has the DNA TGTGCCAGCAGTGTTCAGAGGACAGGGTTGGGGGCGTCGGGCATTCAGTACTTC.